This TCR beta chain originates from a study of cytomegalovirus exposure and HLA in healthy donors. Study-level findings and limits: Apart from CMV serostatus, no immune exposure information was available.

The donors gave bone marrow, and they were healthy. Turning to this clone: The antigen remains unidentified.

The PCR used 60 Vbeta and 13 Jbeta primers. Produced via immunoSEQ multiplex PCR; TCRdb's table is partial and in-frame only. The table lists about 190,000 clones, under 80% of them singletons, with approximately 4.8% in the top ten. The CDR3 spans 15 residues. The germline gives CDR1 GTSNPN, CDR2 SVGIG (reference sequence). Unmatched junction bases numbered 7, after V lost 1 base and J lost 2 bases. This receptor was taken from a man aged 25-45 years in good health and CMV-seropositive. This chain uses TRBV30 with TRBJ2-7; TRBD1 matches 8 bases. Sequenced input: PBMCs. The CDR3, as DNA: TGTGCCTGGAGTGACAGGGGGACCTATACCTACGAGCAGTACTTC. This sequence encodes CAWSDRGTYTYEQYF.